This entry lists 14 T cell receptor beta chains sequenced from one sample in a study of blood T cells in healthy people across ages. A second PCR of about 7 to 11 cycles used a sample-barcoded 5' primer and a J-beta primer mix. TCRdb re-called the 5' RACE reads with MiXCR, one entry per CDR3 protein. The repertoire consists of about 1.4 million distinct CDR3 sequences, with around 59% occurring once and the leading ten covering over 5%. Source material: blood. These TCRs come from a man between 18 and 29 years old in good health.

The chain couples TRBV6-1 to TRBJ1-2, with TRBD1 as a possible D gene (5 bases). V was shortened by 7 bases and J by 3 bases, with 15 bases between the two germline ends. CDR1 and CDR2 from the germline V gene are MNHNS and SASEGT. The CDR3 extends over 14 amino acids. CDR3 in amino acids: CASIHGGRYYGYTF. CDR3 nucleotide sequence: TGTGCCAGCATCCATGGGGGTCGCTACTATGGCTACACCTTC.

The rearrangement uses TRBV7-9 and TRBJ2-5; TRBD2 aligns across 15 bases. The germline gives CDR1 SEHNR, CDR2 FQNEAQ (reference sequence). The CDR3 consists of 16 residues. V trimming: 5 bases; J trimming: 11 bases; junction bases outside the gene matches: 12. Written as DNA, the CDR3 is TGTGCCAGCAGCCCCAGGACTAGCGGGGGGGACAATGAGCAGTACTTC. It is translated as CASSPRTSGGDNEQYF.

The chain joins TRBV12-3 or TRBV12-4 to TRBJ1-5; D might be TRBD1 (5 bases). Trimming removed 5 bases from V and 3 bases from J, with 23 bases in between. The CDR3 runs to 18 residues. CDR3 nucleotide sequence: TGTGCCAGCAGTCCTCGTTGGGGCAGGGAGGGTGTCAATCAGCCCCAGCATTTT. Translating it yields CASSPRWGREGVNQPQHF.

The chain carries TRBV11-2 and TRBJ2-1, with TRBD1 identical over 7 bases. The J call may be in error: the DNA end matches TRBJ2-7 better. The germline gives CDR1 SGHAT, CDR2 FQNNGV. The CDR3 has 16 amino acids. The CDR3 spells CASSPGQKMENNEQYF. The DNA of the CDR3 is TGTGCCAGCAGCCCGGGACAGAAAATGGAAAACAATGAGCAGTACTTC.

CDR3 nucleotide sequence: TGCAGTGCCAACAGGGGCGCGAGGTACGAGCAGTACTTC. Translated, it gives CSANRGARYEQYF. The chain employs TRBV20-1 and TRBJ2-7; TRBD1 aligns across 7 bases. The CDR3 length is 13 residues. Germline V gives CDR1 DFQATT, CDR2 SNEGSKA (reference sequence). V shed 6 bases, J shed 4 bases, and the junction held 9 bases outside the gene matches.

This sequence joins TRBV20-1 and TRBJ2-1; 7 bases are shared with TRBD2. This CDR3 is built from 17 residues. Germline V CDR1 and CDR2: DFQATT, SNEGSKA (reference sequence). After removal of 0 bases from V and 1 base from J, the junction contained 9 bases not matched to a gene. CDR3 sequence reads: CSARDFGSGLSYNEQFF. The CDR3 coding sequence is TGCAGTGCTAGAGATTTCGGTAGCGGGCTTTCCTACAATGAGCAGTTCTTC.

This chain connects TRBV2 to TRBJ2-1, with 10 nucleotides matching TRBD2. The CDR3 runs to 15 residues. Germline loops: CDR1 SNHLY, CDR2 FYNNEI. Trimming at V came to 5 bases and at J to 7 bases, leaving 8 bases not matched to a gene. CDR3 amino acids: CASSLAGGGINEQFF. The CDR3 coding sequence is TGTGCCAGCAGTTTAGCGGGAGGTGGGATAAATGAGCAGTTCTTC.

CDR3 sequence reads: CASSTGGAEEKLFF. The CDR3 bases are TGTGCCAGCAGTACAGGGGGCGCTGAGGAAAAACTGTTTTTT. The J gene is TRBJ1-4, the V gene TRBV5-5; 9 bases fit TRBD1. Germline V gene sequence: CDR1 SGHKS, CDR2 YYEKEE (reference sequence). CDR3 size: 14 residues. The trim removed 5 bases at V and 8 bases at J, leaving 7 bases unmatched.

The genes are TRBV29-1 and TRBJ2-7, with a tentative D call TRBD1 (6 bases). This CDR3 has 14 amino acids. Deletions cut 4 bases from V and 1 base from J, with 14 bases between. CDR1 is SQVTM, CDR2 ANQGSEA, per germline. The CDR3 coding sequence is TGCAGCGTTGGATCAGGGGCCGGGTCCTACGAGCAGTACTTC. Translation: CSVGSGAGSYEQYF.

The chain uses TRBV4-3 and TRBJ1-1; 8 positions agree with TRBD1. The CDR3 spans 14 residues. In germline, CDR1 is LGHNA, CDR2 YSLEER. Trimming took 4 bases from V and 4 from J; bases not matched to a gene: 5. The CDR3 sequence is CASSLKQGGTEAFF. CDR3 DNA: TGCGCCAGCAGCCTAAAACAGGGGGGCACTGAAGCTTTCTTT.

This chain connects TRBV12-3 or TRBV12-4 to TRBJ1-1; D possibly corresponds to TRBD1 (5 bases). The CDR3 is 14 amino acids. The ends were cut back, 2 bases at V and 7 bases at J, with 14 bases in the middle. The CDR3: CASSLRGDGNEAFF. In nucleotides, the CDR3 is TGTGCCAGCAGTTTAAGGGGAGATGGCAATGAAGCTTTCTTT.

The chain combines TRBV6-5 with TRBJ2-4, with D hard to call. The germline V gene has CDR1 MNHEY and CDR2 SVGAGI. The CDR3 is 13 amino acids. V was cut by 6 bases and J by 0 bases, with 6 bases left in between. The CDR3 nucleotides read TGTGCCAGCAGGGACCAAGCCAAAAACATTCAGTACTTC. It encodes CASRDQAKNIQYF.

This sequence joins TRBV28 and TRBJ2-5; perhaps TRBD1 as D (5 bases). This CDR3 has 15 residues. Germline CDR1 and CDR2: MDHEN and SYDVKM. The V gene lost 4 bases and the J gene lost 0 bases, with 12 bases spanning the gap. The CDR3 here is CASSCGHSYQETQYF. The CDR3 bases are TGTGCCAGCAGTTGTGGACATTCCTACCAAGAGACCCAGTACTTC.

V usage is TRBV4-1 and J usage is TRBJ2-1; 8 nucleotides align to TRBD2. Trimming at V came to 3 bases and at J to 10 bases, leaving 8 bases not matched to a gene. The CDR3 sequence is 14 residues long. The germline V gene encodes CDR1 MGHRA and CDR2 YSYEKL. CDR3 DNA sequence: TGCGCCAGCAGCCACCCTGGGGAGCGGGGGGAGCAGTTCTTC. Translation gives CASSHPGERGEQFF.